A selection of T cell receptor beta chains follows, all from one sample in a study of shared clonotypes between healthy human individuals. Sequencing was performed with immunoSEQ multiplex PCR; in TCRdb, only in-frame clones are kept and a portion is missing. The table records about 700,000 clones, 90% to 95% of them present only once. The sample consisted of naive CD8+ T cells sorted from blood. These receptors were taken from a young man in good health. CDR3s include the opening cysteine and the closing phenylalanine or tryptophan. D genes are given only for firm matches. Rows give clone size only sometimes, using once, few, many, or a class for an expanded clone.

J gene: TRBJ2-1; D gene: -; clone size: -; V gene: TRBV18; CDR3 protein: CASSPRRGQYNEQFF; CDR3 DNA: TGTGCCAGCTCACCCCGGCGGGGGCAATACAATGAGCAGTTCTTC
J gene: TRBJ2-7; D gene: TRBD2; clone size: -; V gene: TRBV29-1; CDR3 protein: CSVGAGGPYEQYF; CDR3 DNA: TGCAGCGTAGGAGCGGGAGGGCCCTACGAGCAGTACTTC
J gene: TRBJ1-2; D gene: TRBD1; clone size: -; V gene: TRBV7-9; CDR3 protein: CASSYRDREANYGYTF; CDR3 DNA: TGTGCCAGCAGCTACCGGGACAGGGAAGCTAACTATGGCTACACCTTC
J gene: TRBJ2-1; D gene: TRBD2; clone size: -; V gene: TRBV4-3; CDR3 protein: CASSQDSVASGNINEQFF; CDR3 DNA: TGCGCCAGCAGCCAAGATAGTGTTGCTAGCGGCAACATCAATGAGCAGTTCTTC
J gene: TRBJ2-1; D gene: TRBD2; clone size: once; V gene: TRBV7-3; CDR3 protein: CASSSLPGGVNEQFF; CDR3 DNA: TGTGCCAGCAGCTCCCTCCCGGGGGGGGTGAATGAGCAGTTCTTC
J gene: TRBJ2-7; D gene: TRBD2; clone size: once; V gene: TRBV27; CDR3 protein: CASSSLAGVYEQYF; CDR3 DNA: TGTGCCAGCAGCAGTCTAGCGGGAGTCTACGAGCAGTACTTC
J gene: TRBJ2-7; D gene: -; clone size: -; V gene: TRBV5-5; CDR3 protein: CASSLARIYEQYF; CDR3 DNA: TGTGCCAGCAGCTTGGCGCGCATCTACGAGCAGTACTTC
J gene: TRBJ2-7; D gene: TRBD1; clone size: -; V gene: TRBV9; CDR3 protein: CASSPLGQGYYEQYF; CDR3 DNA: TGTGCCAGCAGCCCGCTGGGACAGGGATACTACGAGCAGTACTTC
J gene: TRBJ2-1; D gene: TRBD1; clone size: -; V gene: TRBV11-2; CDR3 protein: CASSSGTGEYNEQFF; CDR3 DNA: TGTGCCAGCAGCTCCGGGACAGGGGAGTACAATGAGCAGTTCTTC
J gene: TRBJ2-2; D gene: TRBD2; clone size: -; V gene: TRBV7-6; CDR3 protein: CASSLGGLAVTGELFF; CDR3 DNA: TGTGCCAGCAGCTTAGGGGGACTAGCGGTCACCGGGGAGCTGTTTTTT
J gene: TRBJ2-7; D gene: -; clone size: -; V gene: TRBV12-1; CDR3 protein: CASSCQLEESSYEQYF; CDR3 DNA: TGTGCCAGCAGTTGTCAACTGGAGGAAAGCTCCTACGAGCAGTACTTC
J gene: TRBJ2-1; D gene: -; clone size: once; V gene: TRBV27; CDR3 protein: CASSSSGSSYNEQFF; CDR3 DNA: TGTGCCAGCAGTTCGTCCGGGAGCTCCTACAATGAGCAGTTCTTC
J gene: TRBJ2-3; D gene: TRBD2; clone size: once; V gene: TRBV6-5; CDR3 protein: CASSYGASGNTDTQYF; CDR3 DNA: TGTGCCAGCAGTTACGGAGCTAGCGGGAACACAGATACGCAGTATTTT
J gene: TRBJ2-7; D gene: -; clone size: -; V gene: TRBV7-2; CDR3 protein: CASSYYPGQPYEQYF; CDR3 DNA: TGTGCCAGCAGCTATTACCCCGGACAACCTTACGAGCAGTACTTC
J gene: TRBJ1-4; D gene: -; clone size: -; V gene: TRBV28; CDR3 protein: CASVGGYSTNEKLFF; CDR3 DNA: TGTGCCAGCGTTGGTGGGTATTCAACTAATGAAAAACTGTTTTTT
J gene: TRBJ2-2; D gene: -; clone size: few; V gene: TRBV4-2; CDR3 protein: CASSQKGGGELFF; CDR3 DNA: TGTGCCAGCAGCCAAAAAGGAGGTGGGGAGCTGTTTTTT
J gene: TRBJ1-2; D gene: TRBD1; clone size: once; V gene: TRBV2; CDR3 protein: CASSEYRGPDIGYGYTF; CDR3 DNA: TGTGCCAGCAGTGAATACAGGGGCCCGGACATTGGCTATGGCTACACCTTC
J gene: TRBJ2-2; D gene: -; clone size: -; V gene: TRBV7-3; CDR3 protein: CASSSSGGPGELFF; CDR3 DNA: TGTGCCAGCAGCTCGTCCGGGGGCCCCGGGGAGCTGTTTTTT
J gene: TRBJ2-3; D gene: -; clone size: -; V gene: TRBV5-5; CDR3 protein: CASSLNVAEDTQYF; CDR3 DNA: TGTGCCAGCAGCTTGAATGTAGCGGAGGATACGCAGTATTTT
J gene: TRBJ2-1; D gene: TRBD2; clone size: -; V gene: TRBV6-5; CDR3 protein: CASSYFLAGENEQFF; CDR3 DNA: TGTGCCAGCAGTTATTTCCTAGCGGGAGAAAATGAGCAGTTCTTC
J gene: TRBJ1-1; D gene: -; clone size: -; V gene: TRBV6-5; CDR3 protein: CASRNRERRWTEAFF; CDR3 DNA: TGTGCCAGCAGAAACAGGGAGAGGCGGTGGACTGAAGCTTTCTTT
J gene: TRBJ2-7; D gene: -; clone size: -; V gene: TRBV7-9; CDR3 protein: CASSFEVSYEQYF; CDR3 DNA: TGTGCCAGCAGCTTCGAGGTCTCCTACGAGCAGTACTTC
J gene: TRBJ1-3; D gene: TRBD1; clone size: -; V gene: TRBV10-1; CDR3 protein: CASSEPGPDRVSGNTIYF; CDR3 DNA: TGCGCCAGCAGTGAGCCCGGACCAGACAGGGTGTCAGGAAACACCATATATTTT
J gene: TRBJ1-2; D gene: -; clone size: -; V gene: TRBV6-5; CDR3 protein: CASSYSVLIDRLVF; CDR3 DNA: TGTGCCAGCAGTTACTCCGTTTTAATTGACAGGCTTGTTTTC
J gene: TRBJ2-7; D gene: -; clone size: -; V gene: TRBV9; CDR3 protein: CASSTLGVSSYEQYF; CDR3 DNA: TGTGCCAGCAGCACCCTGGGGGTGAGTTCCTACGAGCAGTACTTC